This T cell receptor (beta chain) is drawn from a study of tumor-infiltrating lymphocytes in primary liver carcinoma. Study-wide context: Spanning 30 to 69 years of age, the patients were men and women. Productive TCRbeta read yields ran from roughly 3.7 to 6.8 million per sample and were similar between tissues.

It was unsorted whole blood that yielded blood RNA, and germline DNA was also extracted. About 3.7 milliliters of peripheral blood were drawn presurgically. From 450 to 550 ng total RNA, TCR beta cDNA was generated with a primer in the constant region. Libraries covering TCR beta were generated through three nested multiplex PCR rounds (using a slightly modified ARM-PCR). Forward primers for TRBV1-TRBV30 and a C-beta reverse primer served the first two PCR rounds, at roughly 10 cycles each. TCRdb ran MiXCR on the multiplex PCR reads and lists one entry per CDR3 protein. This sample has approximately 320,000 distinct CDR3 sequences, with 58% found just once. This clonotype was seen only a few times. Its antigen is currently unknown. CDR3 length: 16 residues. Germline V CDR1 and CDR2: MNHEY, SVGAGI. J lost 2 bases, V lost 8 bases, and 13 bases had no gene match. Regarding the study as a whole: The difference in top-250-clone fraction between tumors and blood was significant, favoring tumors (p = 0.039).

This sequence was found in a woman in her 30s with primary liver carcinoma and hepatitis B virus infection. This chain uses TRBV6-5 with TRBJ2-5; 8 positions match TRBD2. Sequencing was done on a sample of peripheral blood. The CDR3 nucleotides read TGTGCCAGCGCCCCAAGACTAGCGCCATTACAAGAGACCCAGTACTTC. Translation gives CASAPRLAPLQETQYF.